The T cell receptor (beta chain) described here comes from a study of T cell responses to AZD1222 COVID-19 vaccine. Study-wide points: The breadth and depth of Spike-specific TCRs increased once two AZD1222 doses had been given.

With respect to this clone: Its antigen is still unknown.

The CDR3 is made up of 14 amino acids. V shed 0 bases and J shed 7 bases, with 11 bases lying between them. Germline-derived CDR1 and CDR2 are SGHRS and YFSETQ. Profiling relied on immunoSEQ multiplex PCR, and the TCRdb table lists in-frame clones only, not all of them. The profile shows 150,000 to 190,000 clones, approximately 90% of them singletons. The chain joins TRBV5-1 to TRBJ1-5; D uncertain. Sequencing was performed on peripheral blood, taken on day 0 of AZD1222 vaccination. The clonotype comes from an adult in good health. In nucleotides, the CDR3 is TGCGCCAGCAGCTTGGAAGGTTCGGGCCAGCCCCAGCATTTT. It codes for CASSLEGSGQPQHF.